Below are 6 T cell receptor beta chains sequenced from a single sample in a study of blood T cell repertoires in COVID-19. The repertoire was sequenced with immunoSEQ multiplex PCR; TCRdb's copy has only in-frame clones and lacks some. The sample contains hundreds of thousands of clones, around nine tenths of which appear only once. The sequencing input was peripheral blood. These receptors were taken from a man aged 55 to 70 who had recovered from COVID-19.

V gene TRBV3-1 (or the pseudogene TRBV3-2) combines with J gene TRBJ1-1; a possible D gene is TRBD1 (5 bases). Germline V gene sequence: CDR1 LGHDT, CDR2 YNNKEL (reference sequence). The CDR3 is 14 residues long. With 7 bases removed from V and 5 bases from J, the gap between germline ends came to 17 bases. The chain's CDR3 is CASTTAAGGTEAFF. CDR3 bases: TGTGCCAGCACCACAGCGGCGGGGGGTACTGAAGCTTTCTTT.

This clone showed up just once. The V gene is TRBV5-8, the J gene TRBJ2-7, with 8 nucleotides matching TRBD1. The germline V gene encodes CDR1 SGHTS and CDR2 YDEGEE. V was clipped by 4 bases and J by 5 bases; unmatched bases: 11. This CDR3 is 15 amino acids long. CDR3 DNA: TGTGCCAGCAGCCAACAGGGGGGCGGGACGAACGAGCAGTACTTC. Its translation: CASSQQGGGTNEQYF.

The chain is built from TRBV4-1 and TRBJ2-7, with a tentative D call TRBD1 (5 bases). The CDR3 covers 14 residues. V was pared by 2 bases and J by 3 bases, with 11 bases between. Looked up from germline, CDR1 is MGHRA and CDR2 is YSYEKL. The DNA for the CDR3 is TGCGCCAGCAGCCAACGTCAGGGTCTCTACGAGCAGTACTTC. Its protein product is CASSQRQGLYEQYF.

This sequence joins TRBV5-1 and TRBJ1-2, with D tentatively TRBD1 (6 bases). With 0 bases removed from V and 5 bases from J, the gap between germline ends came to 14 bases. This CDR3 spans 15 amino acids. The V gene's germline CDR1 is SGHRS and CDR2 YFSETQ. The CDR3 spells CASSLEAGAQYGYTF. The CDR3 DNA reads TGCGCCAGCAGCTTGGAGGCAGGGGCTCAGTATGGCTACACCTTC.

The CDR3 region is CASRRGQFYEQYF. In nucleotides, the CDR3 is TGTGCCAGCAGAAGGGGACAATTCTACGAGCAGTACTTC. The rearrangement joins TRBV6-5 to TRBJ2-7; perhaps TRBD1 as D (6 bases). Per germline, CDR1 MNHEY and CDR2 SVGAGI. The length of the CDR3 is 13 residues. Trimming left V 6 bases short and J 3 bases short, with 12 bases between.

This chain links TRBV7-9 with TRBJ2-2; TRBD1 matches 7 bases. Germline trimming cut 6 bases from V and 6 bases from J; bases unmatched to any gene: 13. Germline CDR1 SEHNR, CDR2 FQNEAQ (reference sequence). The CDR3 runs 16 residues. The CDR3 DNA follows: TGTGCCAGCAGTGTACAGGGGATAGGTGGGCCCGGGGAGCTGTTTTTT. It encodes CASSVQGIGGPGELFF.